The clone carrying this T cell receptor beta chain was counted only a few times. The antigen is undetermined. This entry comes from a study of shared clonotypes between healthy human individuals. Some clones are missing from TCRdb's copy, which holds only in-frame ones; the method was immunoSEQ multiplex PCR. The sample has roughly 700,000 clones, 74% seen once. Splitting the CD4+ cells yielded a CD45RA+ naive subset and a CD45RA-negative memory subset. The junction had 6 bases not matched to a gene; V was cut back by 0 bases and J by 5 bases. Germline V gene data show CDR1 as SGHRS and CDR2 as YFSETQ. The CDR3 has 16 residues. General study points: Compared with clonotypes that all four donors shared, non-shared clonotypes had lower generation probabilities.

This TCR was sampled from a woman aged 25 to 39 in good health. The specimen sequenced was memory CD4+ T cells sorted from blood. The subset is: CD45RA-negative fraction. The V and J genes are TRBV5-1 and TRBJ2-4; 9 nucleotides line up with TRBD1. As DNA, the CDR3 is TGCGCCAGCAGCTTGGGTGGGACAGGGCAGGAAAACATTCAGTACTTC. Translating gives CASSLGGTGQENIQYF.